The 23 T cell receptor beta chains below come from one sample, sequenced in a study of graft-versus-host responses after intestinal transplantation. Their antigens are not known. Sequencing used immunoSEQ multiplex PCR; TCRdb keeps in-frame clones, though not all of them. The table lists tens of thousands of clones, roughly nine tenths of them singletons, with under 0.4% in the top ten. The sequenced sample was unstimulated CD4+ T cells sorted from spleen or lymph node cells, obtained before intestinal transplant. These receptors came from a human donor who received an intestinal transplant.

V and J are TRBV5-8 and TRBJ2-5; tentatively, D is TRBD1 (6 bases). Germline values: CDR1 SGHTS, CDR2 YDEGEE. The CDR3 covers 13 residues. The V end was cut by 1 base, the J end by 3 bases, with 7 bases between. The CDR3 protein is CASSLTGKETQYF. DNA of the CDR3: TGTGCCAGCAGCTTGACAGGGAAAGAGACCCAGTACTTC.

The CDR3 spells CASSPTGVSEQYF. The CDR3 coding sequence is TGTGCCAGCTCACCTACGGGAGTCTCCGAGCAGTACTTC. The V call is TRBV18, the J call TRBJ2-7; TRBD2 is a possible D gene (6 bases). CDR3 length: 13 amino acids. V was trimmed by 3 bases and J by 6 bases, leaving 12 bases between them. CDR1 is KGHSH and CDR2 is LQKENI in the germline V gene.

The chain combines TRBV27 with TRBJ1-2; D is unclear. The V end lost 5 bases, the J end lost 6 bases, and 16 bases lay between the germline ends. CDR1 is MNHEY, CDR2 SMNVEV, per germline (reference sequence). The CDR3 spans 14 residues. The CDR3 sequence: CASSPPGDIHGYTF. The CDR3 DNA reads TGTGCCAGCAGTCCCCCAGGCGATATCCATGGCTACACCTTC.

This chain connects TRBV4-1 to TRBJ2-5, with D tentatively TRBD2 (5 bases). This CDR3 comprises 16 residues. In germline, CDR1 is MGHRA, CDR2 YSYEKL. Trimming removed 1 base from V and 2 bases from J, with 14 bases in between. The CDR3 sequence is CASSQVGRGIQETQYF. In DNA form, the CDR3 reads TGCGCCAGCAGCCAAGTGGGTAGAGGGATTCAAGAGACCCAGTACTTC.

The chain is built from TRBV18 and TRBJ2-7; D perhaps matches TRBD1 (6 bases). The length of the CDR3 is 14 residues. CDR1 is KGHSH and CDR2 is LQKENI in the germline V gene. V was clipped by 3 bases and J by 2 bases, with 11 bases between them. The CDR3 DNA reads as TGTGCCAGCTCACCCTTACAGGGTACCTACGAGCAGTACTTC. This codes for CASSPLQGTYEQYF.

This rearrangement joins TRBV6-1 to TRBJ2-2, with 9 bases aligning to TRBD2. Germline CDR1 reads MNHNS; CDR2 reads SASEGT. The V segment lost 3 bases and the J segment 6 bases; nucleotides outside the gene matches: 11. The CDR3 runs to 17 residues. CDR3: CASSELARSGGPGELFF. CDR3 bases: TGTGCCAGCAGTGAGTTAGCCCGGAGCGGGGGGCCCGGGGAGCTGTTTTTT.

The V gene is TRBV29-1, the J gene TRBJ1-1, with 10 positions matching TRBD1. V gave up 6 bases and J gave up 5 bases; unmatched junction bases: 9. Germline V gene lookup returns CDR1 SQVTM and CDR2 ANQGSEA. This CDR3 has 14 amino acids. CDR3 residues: CSVRQGALGTEAFF. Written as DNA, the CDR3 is TGCAGCGTCCGACAGGGGGCACTGGGAACTGAAGCTTTCTTT.

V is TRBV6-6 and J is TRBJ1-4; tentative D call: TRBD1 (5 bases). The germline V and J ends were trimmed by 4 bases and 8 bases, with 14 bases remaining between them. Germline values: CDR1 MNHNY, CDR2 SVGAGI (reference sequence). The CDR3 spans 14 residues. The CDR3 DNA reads TGTGCCAGCAGTTCCCCAGGGATTCGAGAAAAACTGTTTTTT. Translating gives CASSSPGIREKLFF.

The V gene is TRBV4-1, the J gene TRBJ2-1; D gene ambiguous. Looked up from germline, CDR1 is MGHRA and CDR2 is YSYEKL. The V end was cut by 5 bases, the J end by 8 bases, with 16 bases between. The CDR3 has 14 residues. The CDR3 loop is CASSIQTSFYEQFF. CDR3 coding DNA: TGCGCCAGCAGCATACAGACCAGCTTCTATGAGCAGTTCTTC.

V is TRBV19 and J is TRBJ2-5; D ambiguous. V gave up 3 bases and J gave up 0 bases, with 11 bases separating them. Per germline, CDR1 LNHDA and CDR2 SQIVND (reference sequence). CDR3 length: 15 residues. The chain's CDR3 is CASSMGQAYQETQYF. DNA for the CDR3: TGTGCCAGTAGTATGGGTCAGGCATACCAAGAGACCCAGTACTTC. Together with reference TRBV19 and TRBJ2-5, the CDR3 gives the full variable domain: DGGITQSPKYLFRKEGQNVTLSCEQNLNHDAMYWYRQDPGQGLRLIYYSQIVNDFQKGDIAEGYSVSREKKESFPLTVTSAQKNPTAFYLCASSMGQAYQETQYFGPGTRLLVL.

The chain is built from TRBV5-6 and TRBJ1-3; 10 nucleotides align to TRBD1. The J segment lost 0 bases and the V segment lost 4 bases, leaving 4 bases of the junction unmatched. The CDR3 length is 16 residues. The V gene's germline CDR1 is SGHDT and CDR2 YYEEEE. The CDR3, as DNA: TGTGCCAGCAGCAGGGACAGGGGTTTCTCTGGAAACACCATATATTTT. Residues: CASSRDRGFSGNTIYF.

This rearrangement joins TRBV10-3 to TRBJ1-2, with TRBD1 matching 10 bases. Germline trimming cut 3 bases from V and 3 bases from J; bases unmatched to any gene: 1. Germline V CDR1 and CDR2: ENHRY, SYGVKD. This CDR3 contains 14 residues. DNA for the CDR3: TGTGCCATCAGTGAAGGGACAGGGGACTATGGCTACACCTTC. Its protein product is CAISEGTGDYGYTF.

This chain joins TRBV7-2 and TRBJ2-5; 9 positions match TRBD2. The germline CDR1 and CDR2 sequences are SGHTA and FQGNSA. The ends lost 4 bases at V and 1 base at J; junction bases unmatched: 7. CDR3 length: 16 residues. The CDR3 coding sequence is TGTGCCAGCAGCTACAGACCGGGACTAGCCCAAGAGACCCAGTACTTC. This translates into CASSYRPGLAQETQYF.

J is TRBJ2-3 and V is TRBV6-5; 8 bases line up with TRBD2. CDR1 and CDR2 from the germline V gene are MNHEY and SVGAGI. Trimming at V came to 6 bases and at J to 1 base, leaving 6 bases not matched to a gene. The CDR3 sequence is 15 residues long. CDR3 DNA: TGTGCCAGCAGCCGGCGAGCGGGGGGCACAGATACGCAGTATTTT. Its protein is CASSRRAGGTDTQYF.

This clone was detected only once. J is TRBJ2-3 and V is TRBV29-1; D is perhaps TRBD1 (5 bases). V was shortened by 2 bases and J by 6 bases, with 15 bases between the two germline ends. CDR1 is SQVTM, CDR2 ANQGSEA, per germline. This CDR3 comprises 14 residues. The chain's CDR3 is CSVEKGQGWDTQYF. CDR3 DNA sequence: TGCAGCGTTGAAAAGGGGCAGGGATGGGATACGCAGTATTTT.

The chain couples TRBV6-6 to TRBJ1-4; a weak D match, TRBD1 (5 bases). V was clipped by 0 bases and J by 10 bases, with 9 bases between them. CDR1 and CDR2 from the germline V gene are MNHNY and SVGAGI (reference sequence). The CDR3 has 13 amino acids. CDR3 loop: CASSYSGDSKLFF. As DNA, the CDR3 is TGTGCCAGCAGTTACTCCGGGGACTCAAAACTGTTTTTT.

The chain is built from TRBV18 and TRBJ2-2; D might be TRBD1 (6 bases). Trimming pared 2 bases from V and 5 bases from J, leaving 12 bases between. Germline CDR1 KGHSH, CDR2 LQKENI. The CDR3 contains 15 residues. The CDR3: CASSPMAGETGELFF. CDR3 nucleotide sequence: TGTGCCAGCTCACCAATGGCAGGGGAAACCGGGGAGCTGTTTTTT. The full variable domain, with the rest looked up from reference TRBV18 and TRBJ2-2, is NAGVMQNPRHLVRRRGQEARLRCSPMKGHSHVYWYRQLPEEGLKFMVYLQKENIIDESGMPKERFSAEFPKEGPSILRIQQVVRGDSAAYFCASSPMAGETGELFFGEGSRLTVL.

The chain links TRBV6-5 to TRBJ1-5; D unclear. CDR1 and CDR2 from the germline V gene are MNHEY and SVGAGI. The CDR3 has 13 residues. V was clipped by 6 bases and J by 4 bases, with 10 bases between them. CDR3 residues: CASRGGQNQPQHF. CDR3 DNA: TGTGCCAGCAGAGGAGGGCAGAATCAGCCCCAGCATTTT.

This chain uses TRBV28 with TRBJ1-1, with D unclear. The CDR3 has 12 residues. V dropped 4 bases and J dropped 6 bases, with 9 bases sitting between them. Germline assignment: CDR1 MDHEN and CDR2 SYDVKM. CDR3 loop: CASSSGLPEAFF. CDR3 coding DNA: TGTGCCAGCAGTTCAGGACTCCCTGAAGCTTTCTTT.

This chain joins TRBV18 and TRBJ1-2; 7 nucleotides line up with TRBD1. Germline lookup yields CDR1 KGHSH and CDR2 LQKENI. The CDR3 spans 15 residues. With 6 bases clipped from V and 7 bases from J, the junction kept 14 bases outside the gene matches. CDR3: CASSPITGQTAGYTF. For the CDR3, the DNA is TGTGCCAGCTCCCCCATAACGGGACAGACCGCTGGCTACACCTTC.

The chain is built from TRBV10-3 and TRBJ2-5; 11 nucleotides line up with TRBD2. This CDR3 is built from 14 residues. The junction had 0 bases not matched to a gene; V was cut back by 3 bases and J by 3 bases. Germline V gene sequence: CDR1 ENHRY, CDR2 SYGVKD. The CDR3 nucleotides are TGTGCCATCAGTGAACTAGCGGGAGAAGAGACCCAGTACTTC. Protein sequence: CAISELAGEETQYF.

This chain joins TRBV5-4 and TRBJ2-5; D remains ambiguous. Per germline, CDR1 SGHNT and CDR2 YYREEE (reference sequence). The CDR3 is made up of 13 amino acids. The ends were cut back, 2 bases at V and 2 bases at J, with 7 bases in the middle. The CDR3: CASSFALQETQYF. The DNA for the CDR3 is TGTGCCAGCAGCTTTGCCCTACAAGAGACCCAGTACTTC.

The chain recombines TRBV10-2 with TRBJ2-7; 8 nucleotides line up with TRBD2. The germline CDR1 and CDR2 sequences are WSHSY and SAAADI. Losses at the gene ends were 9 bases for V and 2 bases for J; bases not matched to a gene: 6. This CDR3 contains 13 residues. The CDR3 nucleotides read TGCGCCAGTGGGACCGGGAGGGCCTACGAGCAGTACTTC. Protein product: CASGTGRAYEQYF.